The clone carrying this TCR beta chain was detected a few times. Its target is not known. The data belong to a study of T-cell reconstitution after alpha-beta-depleted transplantation in children. General study results and limits: Approximately two months post-transplant, alpha-beta T cells reportedly originated from several hundred expanded graft clones. One year post-transplant, T-cell counts and diversity were largely derived from T cells produced anew.

TCRbeta library construction was performed incorporating unique molecular identifiers. MiXCR, applied by TCRdb to the PCR reads, yields one record per CDR3 protein. There are 800,000 to 1,000,000 distinct CDR3 sequences in the sample; around 30% occur only once, and more than 25% lies in the top ten. CDR3 size: 12 residues. Germline V gene data show CDR1 as DFQATT and CDR2 as SNEGSKA (reference sequence). V dropped 7 bases and J dropped 4 bases, with 14 bases sitting between them. Sequenced here: PBMCs, mostly from graft donor cells, sampled 360 days after TCRalphabeta/CD19-depleted stem cell transplant. This TCR was sampled from a boy in the first two years of life who had a stem cell transplant for SCID, so the T cells may come from the graft donor. The rearrangement links TRBV20-1 to TRBJ2-7; the D gene is possibly TRBD1 (8 bases). CDR3 coding DNA: TGCAGTGTGTCACAGGGGGGGTACGAGCAGTACTTC. This gives the protein CSVSQGGYEQYF.